The 12 T cell receptor beta chains reported below all come from one sample, sequenced in a study of regulatory T cells in long-lasting Graves disease. According to the study, TCR beta libraries were built with iRepertoire HTBI primers and CDR3-region Arm-PCR. TCRdb analysed the multiplex PCR reads with MiXCR anew, one entry per CDR3 protein. The sample lists 360,000 or so distinct CDR3 sequences, approximately 25% occurring once. Sample time point: persistent/refractory GD, antithyroid drugs over 5 years with positive TRAb. The TCR library was made from RNA that had been extracted from PBMCs in TRIzol. The input for sequencing was peripheral blood mononuclear cells (PBMCs), taken when the disease was refractory, from a patient treated with antithyroid drugs. These receptors were obtained from a woman aged 35 to 49 with Graves disease.

This clonotype was seen more than once but under ten times. The gene calls are TRBV15 and TRBJ2-4; 14 bases are a match to TRBD2. Germline assignment: CDR1 LNHNV and CDR2 YYDKDF (reference sequence). V was clipped by 1 base and J by 9 bases; unmatched bases: 17. The CDR3 runs to 20 residues. The CDR3 DNA sequence: TGTGCCACCAGCAGAGGACTCAACGTCCGACTAGCGGGGGGGTTGGGCATTCAGTACTTC. Its protein product is CATSRGLNVRLAGGLGIQYF.

In its sample, this clonotype was seen a few times. The gene calls are TRBV19 and TRBJ1-6; D remains ambiguous. Trimming removed 6 bases at V and 0 bases at J, with 12 bases between. The CDR3 consists of 16 residues. Germline values: CDR1 LNHDA, CDR2 SQIVND (reference sequence). The CDR3 spells CASRRTVNSYNSPLHF. CDR3 coding DNA: TGTGCCAGTAGGAGGACGGTAAACTCCTATAATTCACCCCTCCACTTT.

This clonotype was observed a few times. This chain joins TRBV6-1 and TRBJ1-5; no firm D call. This CDR3 comprises 15 residues. V lost 7 bases to trimming and J lost 1 base, with 14 bases between them. Germline V gives CDR1 MNHNS, CDR2 SASEGT. The CDR3 coding sequence is TGTGCCAGCAAGGGAACCATGGGGAGCAATCAGCCCCAGCATTTT. This sequence encodes CASKGTMGSNQPQHF.

The chain carries TRBV7-3 and TRBJ2-3; a possible D gene is TRBD1 (5 bases). The length of the CDR3 is 16 residues. Germline V gene lookup returns CDR1 SGHTA and CDR2 FQGTGA. V lost 5 bases and J 3 bases, leaving 18 bases between the germline ends. CDR3 region: CASSPTLTGMTDTQYF. In nucleotides, the CDR3 is TGTGCCAGCAGCCCAACGCTCACAGGAATGACAGATACGCAGTATTTT.

The chain couples TRBV5-6 to TRBJ2-7, with D uncertain. Germline CDR1 reads SGHDT; CDR2 reads YYEEEE. The CDR3 has 16 amino acids. With 4 bases removed from V and 3 bases from J, the gap between germline ends came to 20 bases. As DNA, the CDR3 is TGTGCCAGCAGCCCCCGCGTGCGACGTTGGGTCTACGAGCAGTACTTC. Its translation: CASSPRVRRWVYEQYF. Using reference TRBV5-6 and TRBJ2-7 for the parts outside the CDR3, the full variable domain is DAGVTQSPTHLIKTRGQQVTLRCSPKSGHDTVSWYQQALGQGPQFIFQYYEEEERQRGNFPDRFSGHQFPNYSSELNVNALLLGDSALYLCASSPRVRRWVYEQYFGPGTRLTVT.

The chain combines TRBV20-1 with TRBJ2-1, with 15 bases identical to TRBD2. The CDR3 has 19 residues. Germline lookup yields CDR1 DFQATT and CDR2 SNEGSKA (reference sequence). With 7 bases clipped from V and 4 bases from J, the junction kept 17 bases outside the gene matches. CDR3 coding DNA: TGCAGTGTAAAGAAACCGGGACTAGCGGGAGGTGTAGGGTACAATGAGCAGTTCTTC. This gives the protein CSVKKPGLAGGVGYNEQFF.

This CDR3 reads CASGKLATNEKLFF. The DNA of the CDR3 is TGTGCCAGCGGAAAGCTTGCAACTAATGAAAAACTGTTTTTT. V is TRBV28 and J is TRBJ1-4, with D unresolved. The CDR3 spans 14 residues. V was pared by 8 bases and J by 0 bases, with 10 bases between. Germline V gene sequence: CDR1 MDHEN, CDR2 SYDVKM.

This clonotype came up a few times. The genes are TRBV9 and TRBJ2-1; 8 bases agree with TRBD1. The germline gives CDR1 SGDLS, CDR2 YYNGEE. This CDR3 has 15 amino acids. V lost 2 bases to trimming and J lost 3 bases; unmatched junction nucleotides: 4. The CDR3 nucleotides read TGTGCCAGCAGCGTGGAGGGACAGGACTACAATGAGCAGTTCTTC. Translation gives CASSVEGQDYNEQFF.

V and J are TRBV19 and TRBJ2-1, with TRBD2 identical over 7 bases. The V gene's germline CDR1 is LNHDA and CDR2 SQIVND (reference sequence). This CDR3 comprises 14 residues. V shed 4 bases, J shed 4 bases, and the junction held 4 bases outside the gene matches. DNA of the CDR3: TGTGCCAGTAGTACGGCTAGCGGATACAATGAGCAGTTCTTC. Protein: CASSTASGYNEQFF.

V usage is TRBV2 and J usage is TRBJ2-1, with a weak D call TRBD2 (5 bases). CDR1 and CDR2 from the germline V gene are SNHLY and FYNNEI. CDR3 size: 16 residues. Trimming left V 4 bases short and J 4 bases short, with 17 bases between. The CDR3 sequence is CASSGTPRLTYNEQFF. CDR3 nucleotide sequence: TGTGCCAGCAGTGGGACTCCGAGACTCACATACAATGAGCAGTTCTTC.

The V gene is TRBV6-1, the J gene TRBJ2-1; the D gene is possibly TRBD2 (5 bases). Germline V lookup: CDR1 MNHNS, CDR2 SASEGT. The CDR3 length is 15 residues. V lost 8 bases and J 3 bases, leaving 17 bases between the germline ends. The CDR3 reads CASCEGVDYYNEQFF. The CDR3 DNA follows: TGTGCCAGCTGCGAGGGCGTCGACTACTACAATGAGCAGTTCTTC.

This clonotype was counted ten times or more. V gene TRBV29-1 combines with J gene TRBJ1-4, with D possibly matching TRBD1 (6 bases). V was shortened by 1 base and J by 10 bases, with 19 bases between the two germline ends. CDR1 is SQVTM and CDR2 is ANQGSEA in the germline V gene. This CDR3 has 15 residues. The CDR3 nucleotides are TGCAGCGTTGAAGGGGAGGAGGGGGACGTCGGAAAACTGTTTTTT. Protein product: CSVEGEEGDVGKLFF.